One sample yielded the 26 T cell receptor beta chains listed below, sequenced in a study of blood T cell repertoires in COVID-19. Clones were read by immunoSEQ multiplex PCR, and TCRdb kept only the in-frame ones, dropping some. This table holds approximately 210,000 clones, 86% found once. The sequencing sample was made of peripheral blood. Every receptor here comes from a man aged 50 to 59 with COVID-19, enrolled during active disease.

This chain joins TRBV30 and TRBJ1-1; 9 nucleotides agree with TRBD1. In germline, CDR1 is GTSNPN, CDR2 SVGIG (reference sequence). The V segment lost 8 bases and the J segment 1 base; nucleotides outside the gene matches: 2. This CDR3 spans 12 amino acids. The CDR3 nucleotides are TGTGCCCTGGACAGGGGGAACACTGAAGCTTTCTTT. Translation gives CALDRGNTEAFF.

The rearrangement uses TRBV7-9 and TRBJ2-3; 9 positions agree with TRBD1. Looked up from germline, CDR1 is SEHNR and CDR2 is FQNEAQ (reference sequence). The junction had 1 base not matched to a gene; V was cut back by 2 bases and J by 1 base. CDR3 size: 15 residues. The CDR3 nucleotides read TGTGCCAGCAGCTTATGGGACAGGGGCACAGATACGCAGTATTTT. It codes for CASSLWDRGTDTQYF.

A word on this clone: At one end the junction does not follow the germline gene, possibly because of a read error. The chain combines TRBV20-1 with TRBJ1-1; 9 bases fit TRBD1. This CDR3 region has 13 residues. From germline, CDR1 is DFQATT and CDR2 SNEGSKA (reference sequence). The CDR3 nucleotides read TGCAGCGCTAGTTCGACAGGGGGCACTGAAGCTTTCTTT. This translates into CSASSTGGTEAFF.

For the CDR3, the DNA is TGTGCCAGCAGCCCGGGACTAGCGGGGTACAATGAGCAGTTCTTC. Its protein is CASSPGLAGYNEQFF. This chain links TRBV7-8 with TRBJ2-1; 13 bases map to TRBD2. The junction had 2 bases not matched to a gene; V was cut back by 5 bases and J by 4 bases. Germline CDR1 reads SGHVS; CDR2 reads FQNEAQ. The CDR3 consists of 15 residues.

The chain combines TRBV27 with TRBJ1-6; TRBD1 matches at 8 bases. Germline V lookup: CDR1 MNHEY, CDR2 SMNVEV (reference sequence). Trimming removed 5 bases from V and 7 bases from J; junction bases left unmatched: 7. CDR3 length: 15 residues. DNA for the CDR3: TGTGCCAGCAGTACTACCGGGACAGGCAATTCACCCCTCCACTTT. Translated: CASSTTGTGNSPLHF.

V gene TRBV6-4 combines with J gene TRBJ1-1; 7 bases are shared with TRBD1. Trimming took 5 bases from V and 3 from J; bases not matched to a gene: 6. The CDR3 totals 14 residues. CDR1 and CDR2 (germline): MRHNA, SNTAGT. Here the CDR3 reads CASSTTGEDTEAFF. CDR3 in DNA: TGTGCCAGCAGTACTACAGGGGAGGACACTGAAGCTTTCTTT.

The rearrangement joins TRBV3-1 (or the pseudogene TRBV3-2) to TRBJ2-7; 8 positions agree with TRBD1. In germline, CDR1 is LGHDT, CDR2 YNNKEL (reference sequence). This CDR3 contains 13 residues. V was pared by 5 bases and J by 2 bases, with 2 bases of the junction left unmatched. This CDR3 is CASSEDRAYEQYF. The CDR3 DNA is TGTGCCAGCAGCGAGGACAGGGCCTACGAGCAGTACTTC.

This CDR3 is CASSLEEGRGTEAFF. CDR3 nucleotides: TGCGCCAGCAGCTTGGAAGAGGGCAGGGGGACTGAAGCTTTCTTT. The V call is TRBV5-1, the J call TRBJ1-1; 7 bases fit TRBD1. The germline CDR1 and CDR2 sequences are SGHRS and YFSETQ. The CDR3 is 15 residues long. V lost 0 bases to trimming and J lost 5 bases; unmatched junction nucleotides: 7.

CDR3 DNA: TGTGCCAGCAGCTTGCGGCAGGGGGCCCACGAGCAGTACTTC. It encodes CASSLRQGAHEQYF. The V call is TRBV5-4, the J call TRBJ2-7; TRBD1 matches 8 bases. With 1 base clipped from V and 5 bases from J, the junction kept 5 bases outside the gene matches. The CDR3 is 14 residues long. Germline loops: CDR1 SGHNT, CDR2 YYREEE (reference sequence).

This rearrangement joins TRBV2 to TRBJ2-3; 7 bases are a match to TRBD1. CDR3 length: 15 amino acids. Per germline, CDR1 SNHLY and CDR2 FYNNEI. The trim removed 6 bases at V and 6 bases at J, leaving 12 bases unmatched. The CDR3 DNA sequence: TGTGCCAGCAGCGATCGTCCGGGACAGCGGGATACGCAGTATTTT. This codes for CASSDRPGQRDTQYF.

The chain recombines TRBV2 with TRBJ2-2; 7 bases are shared with TRBD2. With 6 bases clipped from V and 0 bases from J, the junction kept 4 bases outside the gene matches. The CDR3 is 15 amino acids. Germline V gene data show CDR1 as SNHLY and CDR2 as FYNNEI. The CDR3 sequence is CASRRGVTNTGELFF. The CDR3 region has the DNA TGTGCCAGCAGACGGGGGGTAACGAACACCGGGGAGCTGTTTTTT.

V usage is TRBV2 and J usage is TRBJ1-2; 12 bases align to TRBD1. Unmatched junction bases numbered 9, after V lost 2 bases and J lost 8 bases. The length of the CDR3 is 16 residues. Germline V lookup: CDR1 SNHLY, CDR2 FYNNEI. CDR3 amino acids: CASSEIPGQGAGGYTF. CDR3 in DNA: TGTGCCAGCAGTGAAATCCCGGGACAGGGGGCGGGCGGCTACACCTTC.

V gene TRBV4-1 combines with J gene TRBJ2-1; 10 bases fit TRBD2. Germline values: CDR1 MGHRA, CDR2 YSYEKL. The ends lost 1 base at V and 7 bases at J; junction bases unmatched: 10. This CDR3 has 17 amino acids. Here the CDR3 DNA reads TGCGCCAGCAGCCAAGTTTCGAGCGGGAGGGCCGGGAATGAGCAGTTCTTC. It yields the protein CASSQVSSGRAGNEQFF.

This chain uses TRBV23-1 with TRBJ1-2; the D gene is possibly TRBD1 (5 bases). TRBV23-1 belongs to the ORF category, with a function that is uncertain. The CDR3 consists of 16 residues. Trimming took off 3 bases at V and 4 bases at J, with 18 bases between the two ends. CDR3 DNA sequence: TGCGCCAGCAGTCACCGAAAGGCGGGGCGGATCTATGGCTACACCTTC. This sequence encodes CASSHRKAGRIYGYTF.

The chain is built from TRBV3-1 (or the pseudogene TRBV3-2) and TRBJ2-1; tentatively, D is TRBD1 (5 bases). V shed 2 bases and J shed 2 bases, with 13 bases lying between them. CDR3 length equals 16 residues. CDR1 and CDR2 (germline): LGHDT, YNNKEL (reference sequence). The chain's CDR3 is CASSQRRRGPYNEQFF. The CDR3 bases are TGTGCCAGCAGCCAACGACGTAGGGGTCCCTACAATGAGCAGTTCTTC.

This clone was counted once. The gene calls are TRBV28 and TRBJ2-7; D possibly corresponds to TRBD2 (6 bases). The CDR3 totals 15 residues. Germline V CDR1 and CDR2: MDHEN, SYDVKM. The V and J ends lost 5 bases and 2 bases respectively, with 16 bases between them. The CDR3, as DNA: TGTGCCAGCAGTCTACCCGGGACTCTGGCCTACGAGCAGTACTTC. The encoded protein is CASSLPGTLAYEQYF.

This chain joins TRBV5-1 and TRBJ1-1; maybe TRBD1 (5 bases). The CDR3 has 17 residues. V was clipped by 0 bases and J by 5 bases, with 20 bases between them. Germline values: CDR1 SGHRS, CDR2 YFSETQ. The CDR3 loop reads CASSLASLLGRRTEAFF. The DNA for the CDR3 is TGCGCCAGCAGCTTGGCCTCCCTTTTGGGGCGCCGAACTGAAGCTTTCTTT.

The V call is TRBV27, the J call TRBJ1-4, with D perhaps matching TRBD1 (5 bases). The CDR3 runs 14 residues. From germline, CDR1 is MNHEY and CDR2 SMNVEV (reference sequence). Trimming removed 6 bases from V and 7 bases from J, with 15 bases in between. CDR3 bases: TGTGCCAGCAGAAAACCAGGGACTGCTGAAAAACTGTTTTTT. Its protein product is CASRKPGTAEKLFF. The variable domain in full, completed from reference TRBV27 and TRBJ1-4, reads EAQVTQNPRYLITVTGKKLTVTCSQNMNHEYMSWYRQDPGLGLRQIYYSMNVEVTDKGDVPEGYKVSRKEKRNFPLILESPSPNQTSLYFCASRKPGTAEKLFFGSGTQLSVL.

This sequence joins TRBV7-2 and TRBJ2-4; TRBD1 agrees at 9 bases. V lost 3 bases to trimming and J lost 6 bases; unmatched junction nucleotides: 9. Germline CDR1 reads SGHTA; CDR2 reads FQGNSA. The CDR3 is 16 residues long. The CDR3 bases are TGTGCCAGCAGCTTGTTGATCCGGACAGGGGTAAACATTCAGTACTTC. Translation: CASSLLIRTGVNIQYF.

This sequence joins TRBV19 and TRBJ2-2; D may be TRBD2 (6 bases). Germline V gene lookup returns CDR1 LNHDA and CDR2 SQIVND (reference sequence). V lost 8 bases, J lost 5 bases, and 18 bases lay in between. The CDR3 length is 15 residues. CDR3 amino acids: CASRKGLGPTGELFF. The CDR3 bases are TGTGCCAGTCGAAAGGGACTGGGGCCTACCGGGGAGCTGTTTTTT.

This sequence joins TRBV19 and TRBJ2-7; 7 bases are a match to TRBD2. Trimming removed 2 bases from V and 6 bases from J; junction bases left unmatched: 7. Germline CDR1 is LNHDA and CDR2 is SQIVND (reference sequence). The CDR3 runs 14 residues. The chain's CDR3 is CASSIMGRGIEQYF. The CDR3 region has the DNA TGTGCCAGTAGTATAATGGGGAGGGGAATCGAGCAGTACTTC.

V usage is TRBV5-1 and J usage is TRBJ2-1; 7 nucleotides align to TRBD2. Losses at the gene ends were 4 bases for V and 4 bases for J; bases not matched to a gene: 14. The CDR3 loop spans 17 amino acids. Germline CDR1 reads SGHRS; CDR2 reads YFSETQ. The CDR3 loop is CASSPGRNSGQYNEQFF. The CDR3 bases are TGCGCCAGCAGCCCTGGCCGGAATAGCGGGCAGTACAATGAGCAGTTCTTC. Together with reference TRBV5-1 and TRBJ2-1, the CDR3 gives the full variable domain: KAGVTQTPRYLIKTRGQQVTLSCSPISGHRSVSWYQQTPGQGLQFLFEYFSETQRNKGNFPGRFSGRQFSNSRSEMNVSTLELGDSALYLCASSPGRNSGQYNEQFFGPGTRLTVL.

The V gene is TRBV19, the J gene TRBJ2-3; TRBD1 matches 7 bases. The CDR3 is 14 residues long. Germline CDR1 is LNHDA and CDR2 is SQIVND (reference sequence). V was pared by 8 bases and J by 0 bases, with 5 bases of the junction left unmatched. CDR3 sequence: CASSDRPSTDTQYF. The CDR3 DNA sequence: TGTGCCAGTTCGGACAGGCCTAGCACAGATACGCAGTATTTT.

This rearrangement joins TRBV9 to TRBJ2-3; TRBD2 is a possible D gene (6 bases). Germline V gene data show CDR1 as SGDLS and CDR2 as YYNGEE. The CDR3 loop spans 16 amino acids. Trimming cost V 0 bases and J 3 bases, with 14 bases left between them. The CDR3 here is CASSVVLRGGTDTQYF. The CDR3, as DNA: TGTGCCAGCAGCGTAGTCTTGCGGGGTGGGACAGATACGCAGTATTTT.

The chain recombines TRBV6-5 with TRBJ1-6; 9 bases agree with TRBD1. J was trimmed by 16 bases and V by 6 bases; bases with no gene match: 16. The CDR3 extends over 15 amino acids. The germline CDR1 and CDR2 sequences are MNHEY and SVGAGI. The CDR3, as DNA: TGTGCCAGCAGGGAGCCGGGACAGGGCTTAGGAGTTCTCCACTTT. Translation gives CASREPGQGLGVLHF.

This sequence joins TRBV5-4 and TRBJ2-5, with D possibly being TRBD2 (5 bases). The V gene lost 2 bases and the J gene lost 2 bases, with 13 bases spanning the gap. Germline loops: CDR1 SGHNT, CDR2 YYREEE (reference sequence). The CDR3 covers 15 residues. The CDR3 loop is CASSLDATKQETQYF. CDR3 coding DNA: TGTGCCAGCAGCTTAGACGCGACTAAACAAGAGACCCAGTACTTC.